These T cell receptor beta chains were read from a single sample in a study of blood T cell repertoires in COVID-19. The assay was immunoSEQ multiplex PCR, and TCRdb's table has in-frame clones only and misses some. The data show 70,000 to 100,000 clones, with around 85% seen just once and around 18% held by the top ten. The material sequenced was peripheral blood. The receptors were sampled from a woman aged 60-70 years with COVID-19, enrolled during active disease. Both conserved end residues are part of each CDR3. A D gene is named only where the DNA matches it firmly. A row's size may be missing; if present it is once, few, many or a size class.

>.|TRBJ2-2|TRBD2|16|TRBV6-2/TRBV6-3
CASSFGTSENTGELFF
TGTGCCAGCAGTTTTGGGACTAGCGAGAACACCGGGGAGCTGTTTTTT
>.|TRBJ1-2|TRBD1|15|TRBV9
CASSVSTGGNYGYTF
TGTGCCAGCAGCGTATCGACAGGGGGCAACTATGGCTACACCTTC
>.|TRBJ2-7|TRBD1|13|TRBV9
CASSGQGGYEQYF
TGTGCCAGCAGCGGACAGGGCGGCTACGAGCAGTACTTC
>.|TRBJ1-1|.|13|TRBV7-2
CASSTGMNTEAFF
TGTGCCAGCAGCACAGGTATGAACACTGAAGCTTTCTTT
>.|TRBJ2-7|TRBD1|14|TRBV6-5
CASSSPTGSYEQYF
TGTGCCAGCAGTTCTCCGACAGGGTCCTACGAGCAGTACTTC
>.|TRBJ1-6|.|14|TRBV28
CASSQQGAISPLHF
TGTGCCAGCAGCCAACAGGGAGCGATTTCACCCCTCCACTTT
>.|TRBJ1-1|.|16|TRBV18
CASSPNSQAMNTEAFF
TGTGCCAGCTCACCAAACTCCCAGGCCATGAACACTGAAGCTTTCTTT
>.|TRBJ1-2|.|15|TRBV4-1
CASSQDWADFYGYTF
TGCGCCAGCAGCCAAGATTGGGCCGATTTCTATGGCTACACCTTC
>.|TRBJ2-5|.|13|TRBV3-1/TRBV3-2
CASSQQDKGAQYF
TGTGCCAGCAGCCAACAGGACAAAGGGGCCCAGTACTTC
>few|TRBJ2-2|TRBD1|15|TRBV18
CASSLGTGNTGELFF
TGTGCCAGCTCACTCGGGACAGGAAACACCGGGGAGCTGTTTTTT
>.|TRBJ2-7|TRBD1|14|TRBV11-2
CASSLDRGSDEQYF
TGTGCCAGCAGCTTGGACAGGGGTTCCGACGAGCAGTACTTC
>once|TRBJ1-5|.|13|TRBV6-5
CASGKRENQPQHF
TGTGCCAGCGGGAAGAGGGAAAATCAGCCCCAGCATTTT
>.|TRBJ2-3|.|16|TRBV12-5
CASGLAPTARTDTQYF
TGTGCTAGTGGTTTGGCCCCGACAGCCCGCACAGATACGCAGTATTTT
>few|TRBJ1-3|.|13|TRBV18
CASSRGAGNTIYF
TGTGCCAGCTCCCGGGGGGCTGGAAACACCATATATTTT
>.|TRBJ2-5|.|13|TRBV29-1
CSTQLGQEETQYF
TGCAGCACTCAGCTAGGACAAGAAGAGACCCAGTACTTC
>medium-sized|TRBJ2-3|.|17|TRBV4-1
CASSQDVADLVTDTQYF
TGCGCCAGCAGCCAAGATGTGGCAGACCTAGTAACAGATACGCAGTATTTT
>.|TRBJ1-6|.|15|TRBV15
CATSSRQVSNSPLHF
TGTGCCACCAGCAGCCGACAGGTCTCGAATTCACCCCTCCACTTT
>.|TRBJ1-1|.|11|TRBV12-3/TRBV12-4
CASSPLTEAFF
TGTGCCAGCAGCCCGTTGACTGAAGCTTTCTTT
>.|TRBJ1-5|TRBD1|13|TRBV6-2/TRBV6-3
CASRYDRVQPQHF
TGTGCCAGCAGATACGACAGGGTTCAGCCCCAGCATTTT
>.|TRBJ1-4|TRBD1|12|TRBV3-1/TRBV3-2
CASSLGSGQETF
TGTGCCAGCAGCCTAGGGTCGGGACAGGAGACTTTT
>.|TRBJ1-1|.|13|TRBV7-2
CASSTDMNTEAFF
TGTGCCAGCAGCACCGACATGAACACTGAAGCTTTCTTT
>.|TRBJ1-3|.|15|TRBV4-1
CASSRYWGGLDTIYF
TGCGCCAGCAGCCGGTACTGGGGGGGCTTGGACACCATATATTTT
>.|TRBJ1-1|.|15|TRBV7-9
CASSLGGRKNTEAFF
TGTGCCAGCAGCTTAGGTGGCAGGAAGAACACTGAAGCTTTCTTT
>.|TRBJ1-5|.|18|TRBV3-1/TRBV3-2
CASSQGGPFGVGGQPQHF
TGTGCCAGCAGCCAAGGAGGCCCCTTTGGAGTAGGTGGCCAGCCCCAGCATTTT
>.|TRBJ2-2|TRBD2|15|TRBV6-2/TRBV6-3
CASSPSGVYTGELFF
TGTGCCAGCAGCCCTAGCGGGGTTTACACCGGGGAGCTGTTTTTT
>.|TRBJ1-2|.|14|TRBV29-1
CSVWRRGHYYGYTF
TGCAGCGTCTGGAGGCGGGGGCATTACTATGGCTACACCTTC
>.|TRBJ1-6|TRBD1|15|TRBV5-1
CASSFWDRENSPLHF
TGCGCCAGCAGCTTCTGGGACAGGGAAAATTCACCCCTCCACTTT
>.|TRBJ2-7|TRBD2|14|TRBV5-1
CASSWGGVGYEQYF
TGCGCCAGCAGCTGGGGGGGAGTAGGCTACGAGCAGTACTTC
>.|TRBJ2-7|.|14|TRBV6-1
CASSEERFDYEQYF
TGTGCCAGCAGTGAAGAGCGATTCGACTACGAGCAGTACTTC
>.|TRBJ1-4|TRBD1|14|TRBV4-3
CASSWDRSNEKLFF
TGCGCCAGCAGCTGGGACAGGAGTAATGAAAAACTGTTTTTT
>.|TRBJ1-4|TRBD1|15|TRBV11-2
CASSTRQGSNEKLFF
TGTGCCAGCAGCACAAGACAGGGAAGTAATGAAAAACTGTTTTTT
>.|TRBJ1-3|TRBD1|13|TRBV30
CARQGEIGNTIYF
TGTGCCCGACAGGGGGAGATTGGAAACACCATATATTTT
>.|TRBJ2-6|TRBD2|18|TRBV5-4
CASSLSLGLLTGANVLTF
TGTGCCAGCAGCTTAAGTCTGGGACTACTAACTGGGGCCAACGTCCTGACTTTC
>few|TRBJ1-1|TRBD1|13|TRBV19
CASSKQGGTEAFF
TGTGCCAGTAGCAAACAGGGGGGGACTGAAGCTTTCTTT
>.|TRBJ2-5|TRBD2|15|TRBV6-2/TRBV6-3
CASSYSISGRATQYF
TGTGCCAGCAGTTACTCGATTTCTGGGAGGGCGACCCAGTACTTC
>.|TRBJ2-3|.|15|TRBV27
CASSSVTTTTDTQYF
TGTGCCAGCAGTTCCGTAACAACTACCACAGATACGCAGTATTTT
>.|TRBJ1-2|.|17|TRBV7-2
CASSLAGAGISGYGYTF
TGTGCCAGCAGCTTAGCTGGAGCGGGGATTTCTGGCTATGGCTACACCTTC
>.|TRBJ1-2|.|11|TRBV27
CASSGLYGYTF
TGTGCCAGCAGTGGGCTCTATGGCTACACCTTC
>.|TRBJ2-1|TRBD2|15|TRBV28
CASLAGGVSSNEQFF
TGTGCCAGCCTAGCGGGGGGTGTGTCGTCCAATGAGCAGTTCTTC
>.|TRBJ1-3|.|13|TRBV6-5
CASRQGSGNTIYF
TGTGCCAGCAGACAGGGTTCCGGAAACACCATATATTTT
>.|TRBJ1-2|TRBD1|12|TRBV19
CARTGVRYGYTF
TGTGCCAGGACAGGGGTTCGCTATGGCTACACCTTC
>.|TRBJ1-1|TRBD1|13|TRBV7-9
CASSQGAGSLAFF
TGTGCCAGCAGCCAGGGGGCGGGCTCGTTAGCTTTCTTT
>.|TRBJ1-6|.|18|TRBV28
CASSLSQISGYFRSPLHF
TGTGCCAGCAGTTTGTCTCAAATTTCGGGGTATTTTCGATCACCCCTCCACTTT
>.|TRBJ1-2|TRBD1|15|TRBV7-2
CASSLRSRDRIGYTF
TGTGCCAGCAGCCTAAGATCCCGGGACAGGATTGGCTACACCTTC
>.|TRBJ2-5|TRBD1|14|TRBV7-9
CASSLVTGGETQYF
TGTGCCAGCAGCTTAGTTACAGGGGGGGAGACCCAGTACTTC